The 32 T cell receptor beta chains reported below all come from one sample, sequenced in a study of cytomegalovirus exposure and HLA in healthy donors. Primers included in the PCR were 60 Vbeta and 13 Jbeta primers. The assay was immunoSEQ multiplex PCR, and TCRdb's table has in-frame clones only and misses some. The sample includes about 200,000 clones, roughly three quarters of them seen just once. Specimen: PBMCs. Receptors originate from a male donor in good health and CMV-seropositive.

This chain connects TRBV5-4 to TRBJ2-7, with 11 bases that match TRBD2. Germline values: CDR1 SGHNT, CDR2 YYREEE (reference sequence). V gave up 1 base and J gave up 2 bases; unmatched junction bases: 2. This CDR3 is built from 15 residues. The CDR3 DNA reads as TGTGCCAGCAGCTTGAGACTAGCGGGAACCTACGAGCAGTACTTC. It specifies CASSLRLAGTYEQYF.

The chain combines TRBV19 with TRBJ1-2, with a weak D call TRBD1 (5 bases). V lost 10 bases and J lost 1, with 16 bases in between. CDR3 length equals 14 residues. Germline V lookup: CDR1 LNHDA, CDR2 SQIVND (reference sequence). In DNA form, the CDR3 reads TGTGCCACCGCCGGGTACGACAGTAACTATGGCTACACCTTC. It yields the protein CATAGYDSNYGYTF.

The J gene is TRBJ1-2, the V gene TRBV11-2; 7 positions match TRBD1. Germline V gene sequence: CDR1 SGHAT, CDR2 FQNNGV. The V gene end was trimmed by 3 bases and the J gene end by 2 bases; junction bases not matched to a gene: 6. This CDR3 is 15 amino acids long. The CDR3 DNA reads as TGTGCCAGCAGCTTCGACAGGGTTGGGAACTATGGCTACACCTTC. Residues: CASSFDRVGNYGYTF.

This chain joins TRBV7-3 and TRBJ1-1; a possible D gene is TRBD1 (6 bases). The V end was cut by 5 bases, the J end by 5 bases, with 12 bases between. This CDR3 is built from 13 residues. CDR1 is SGHTA and CDR2 is FQGTGA in the germline V gene. The CDR3 sequence: CASSNTGKTEAFF. The CDR3, as DNA: TGTGCCAGCAGCAACACAGGGAAGACTGAAGCTTTCTTT. Based on the CDR3 plus reference TRBV7-3 and TRBJ1-1, the full variable domain is GAGVSQTPSNKVTEKGKYVELRCDPISGHTALYWYRQSLGQGPEFLIYFQGTGAADDSGLPNDRFFAVRPEGSVSTLKIQRTERGDSAVYLCASSNTGKTEAFFGQGTRLTVV.

This clone has more than one count but fewer than ten. DNA for the CDR3: TGTGCCATCAGTGAGTCGAAAATAGGACAGGGGAATTCACCCCTCCACTTT. It translates to CAISESKIGQGNSPLHF. V and J are TRBV10-3 and TRBJ1-6; 9 nucleotides agree with TRBD1. The CDR3 sequence is 17 residues long. Germline CDR1 ENHRY, CDR2 SYGVKD. Losses at the gene ends were 0 bases for V and 7 bases for J; bases not matched to a gene: 7.

The V gene is TRBV7-2, the J gene TRBJ1-2; TRBD1 aligns across 7 bases. V trimming: 3 bases; J trimming: 3 bases; junction bases outside the gene matches: 1. CDR1 is SGHTA, CDR2 FQGNSA, per germline. The CDR3 has 13 residues. CDR3 in amino acids: CASSFRGDYGYTF. CDR3 DNA sequence: TGTGCCAGCAGCTTCAGGGGGGACTATGGCTACACCTTC.

The rearrangement joins TRBV19 to TRBJ2-3; D unclear. V lost 2 bases and J 6 bases, leaving 6 bases between the germline ends. The CDR3 sequence is 12 residues long. Per the germline V gene, CDR1 is LNHDA and CDR2 is SQIVND (reference sequence). The CDR3 DNA sequence: TGTGCCAGTAGTATAAGCGCGGATACGCAGTATTTT. Translation: CASSISADTQYF.

This clone showed up just a few times. CDR3 coding DNA: TGTGCCAGCGGTAGAGGACTAGCGGGGACCAATGAGCAGTTCTTC. Protein: CASGRGLAGTNEQFF. The V and J genes are TRBV6-5 and TRBJ2-1; 12 nucleotides line up with TRBD2. The CDR3 is made up of 15 amino acids. Per germline, CDR1 MNHEY and CDR2 SVGAGI. With 8 bases clipped from V and 6 bases from J, the junction kept 8 bases outside the gene matches.

This clone has just a few counts. The chain links TRBV6-5 to TRBJ2-7; maybe TRBD1 (5 bases). Trimming left V 3 bases short and J 3 bases short, with 6 bases between. The CDR3 consists of 12 residues. The germline V gene has CDR1 MNHEY and CDR2 SVGAGI. The CDR3 sequence is CASSYQGYEQYF. DNA of the CDR3: TGTGCCAGCAGTTATCAGGGCTACGAGCAGTACTTC.

V gene TRBV5-1 combines with J gene TRBJ2-1; TRBD1 aligns across 11 bases. The germline V gene has CDR1 SGHRS and CDR2 YFSETQ. The CDR3 extends over 14 amino acids. The ends lost 5 bases at V and 7 bases at J; junction bases unmatched: 5. DNA of the CDR3: TGCGCCAGCAGAACCGGGACAGGGGGGAATGAGCAGTTCTTC. It yields the protein CASRTGTGGNEQFF.

The chain joins TRBV19 to TRBJ1-6; D is perhaps TRBD1 (5 bases). Germline CDR1 reads LNHDA; CDR2 reads SQIVND (reference sequence). The CDR3 length is 14 residues. V was pared by 7 bases and J by 7 bases, with 14 bases between. Here the CDR3 DNA reads TGTGCCAGTAATGGTGGGGCCGCAAATTCACCCCTCCACTTT. Encoded protein: CASNGGAANSPLHF. Using reference TRBV19 and TRBJ1-6 for the parts outside the CDR3, the full variable domain is DGGITQSPKYLFRKEGQNVTLSCEQNLNHDAMYWYRQDPGQGLRLIYYSQIVNDFQKGDIAEGYSVSREKKESFPLTVTSAQKNPTAFYLCASNGGAANSPLHFGNGTRLTVT.

This clone was detected only once. V gene TRBV5-6 combines with J gene TRBJ1-2; the match to TRBD1 covers 7 bases. CDR3 length equals 15 residues. From germline, CDR1 is SGHDT and CDR2 YYEEEE. J gave up 2 bases and V 4 bases, and 8 bases lay outside the gene matches. The CDR3 protein is CASSIGTASNYGYTF. The CDR3 nucleotides read TGTGCCAGCAGCATAGGGACAGCCAGCAACTATGGCTACACCTTC. The full variable domain, in which reference TRBV5-6 and TRBJ1-2 provide the parts outside the CDR3, is DAGVTQSPTHLIKTRGQQVTLRCSPKSGHDTVSWYQQALGQGPQFIFQYYEEEERQRGNFPDRFSGHQFPNYSSELNVNALLLGDSALYLCASSIGTASNYGYTFGSGTRLTVV.

This clone was detected only a few times. The rearrangement joins TRBV19 to TRBJ1-4; TRBD1 aligns across 8 bases. The length of the CDR3 is 15 residues. V shed 0 bases, J shed 10 bases, and the junction held 7 bases outside the gene matches. Germline values: CDR1 LNHDA, CDR2 SQIVND (reference sequence). CDR3 nucleotides: TGTGCCAGTAGTATAGATCGACAGGGGAGCGGAAAACTGTTTTTT. Translation: CASSIDRQGSGKLFF.

V is TRBV4-2 and J is TRBJ1-5; 10 bases fit TRBD1. The germline V gene encodes CDR1 LGHNA and CDR2 YNFKEQ. J was trimmed by 1 base and V by 1 base; bases with no gene match: 4. CDR3 size: 17 residues. CDR3 protein: CASSQGQGARSNQPQHF. CDR3 DNA sequence: TGTGCCAGCAGCCAAGGACAGGGGGCGCGGAGCAATCAGCCCCAGCATTTT.

Concerning this clone itself: A junction end diverges from the germline sequence, so it may reflect a read error. The genes are TRBV13 and TRBJ2-5; 10 positions agree with TRBD2. The CDR3 length is 17 residues. In germline, CDR1 is PRHDT, CDR2 FYEKMQ (reference sequence). This CDR3 reads CANSLGKLLAGKETQYF. Written as DNA, the CDR3 is TGTGCCAACAGCTTAGGAAAGTTACTAGCGGGAAAAGAGACCCAGTACTTC.

The chain links TRBV4-2 to TRBJ1-4; TRBD1 agrees at 8 bases. This CDR3 spans 18 amino acids. V shed 0 bases and J 8 bases; nucleotides not matched to a gene: 14. Germline lookup yields CDR1 LGHNA and CDR2 YNFKEQ. CDR3 coding DNA: TGTGCCAGCAGCCAAGATTCCCCCCTTCAGGGGGCGCGCGAAAAACTGTTTTTT. Translating gives CASSQDSPLQGAREKLFF.

This rearrangement joins TRBV4-2 to TRBJ2-7; 10 bases are shared with TRBD2. Germline-derived CDR1 and CDR2 are LGHNA and YNFKEQ. Trimming took 4 bases from V and 0 from J; bases not matched to a gene: 6. The CDR3 has 16 residues. The CDR3 spells CASSRSSGGLSYEQYF. CDR3 DNA: TGTGCCAGCAGCCGATCTAGCGGGGGCCTCTCCTACGAGCAGTACTTC.

The CDR3 region is CASRRLAGEKVGEQFF. The CDR3 DNA reads as TGTGCCAGCAGGCGACTAGCGGGAGAAAAGGTTGGTGAGCAGTTCTTC. V usage is TRBV7-8 and J usage is TRBJ2-1; 12 positions match TRBD2. This CDR3 region has 16 residues. Germline V gene data show CDR1 as SGHVS and CDR2 as FQNEAQ. The V gene end was trimmed by 6 bases and the J gene end by 9 bases; junction bases not matched to a gene: 12.

The V call is TRBV19, the J call TRBJ1-4; D may be TRBD1 (6 bases). This CDR3 has 14 amino acids. V lost 3 bases, J lost 8 bases, and 13 bases lay in between. Germline V lookup: CDR1 LNHDA, CDR2 SQIVND (reference sequence). CDR3 DNA: TGTGCCAGTAGTATCGGGGGGGCGAGGGAAAAACTGTTTTTT. Its protein product is CASSIGGAREKLFF.

The chain is built from TRBV27 and TRBJ2-7, with D maybe TRBD2 (6 bases). The CDR3 runs 17 residues. V was cut by 4 bases and J by 2 bases, with 21 bases left in between. Looked up from germline, CDR1 is MNHEY and CDR2 is SMNVEV (reference sequence). For the CDR3, the DNA is TGTGCCAGCAGTTCAAGGACGACTACGCGGGACCCCTACGAGCAGTACTTC. Protein: CASSSRTTTRDPYEQYF.

The chain recombines TRBV27 with TRBJ2-4; 8 nucleotides align to TRBD2. Germline V CDR1 and CDR2: MNHEY, SMNVEV (reference sequence). The trim removed 6 bases at V and 8 bases at J, leaving 9 bases unmatched. There are 14 residues in the CDR3. The CDR3 here is CASSLRGRWDIQYF. The CDR3 nucleotides read TGTGCCAGCAGCCTTCGCGGGAGGTGGGACATTCAGTACTTC.

The V call is TRBV7-9, the J call TRBJ1-5; the D gene is possibly TRBD1 (5 bases). The CDR3 spans 14 residues. Deletions cut 5 bases from V and 2 bases from J, with 10 bases between. The germline V gene has CDR1 SEHNR and CDR2 FQNEAQ (reference sequence). The CDR3 protein is CASSPGGGNQPQHF. Written as DNA, the CDR3 is TGTGCCAGCAGCCCTGGGGGGGGCAATCAGCCCCAGCATTTT.

V is TRBV28 and J is TRBJ1-2; tentative D call: TRBD1 (6 bases). Germline V gene data show CDR1 as MDHEN and CDR2 as SYDVKM. CDR3 length equals 14 residues. Trimming took off 6 bases at V and 4 bases at J, with 15 bases between the two ends. In nucleotides, the CDR3 is TGTGCCAGCAGCACACCAGGGGTGGCCTATGGCTACACCTTC. Protein sequence: CASSTPGVAYGYTF.

The chain employs TRBV28 and TRBJ1-2, with D perhaps matching TRBD1 (6 bases). The germline V and J ends were trimmed by 6 bases and 5 bases, with 13 bases remaining between them. The V gene's germline CDR1 is MDHEN and CDR2 SYDVKM. The CDR3 has 13 amino acids. DNA of the CDR3: TGTGCCAGCAGCCTAGGACAGCCGTATGGCTACACCTTC. Amino acids: CASSLGQPYGYTF.

This clone was seen a handful of times. The chain couples TRBV7-9 to TRBJ2-7; 10 positions agree with TRBD1. The V and J ends lost 0 bases and 3 bases, in that order; junction bases with no gene match: 5. This CDR3 comprises 16 residues. Germline-derived CDR1 and CDR2 are SEHNR and FQNEAQ (reference sequence). In nucleotides, the CDR3 is TGTGCCAGCAGCTTAGCCTGGACAGGGGGAGGCTACGAGCAGTACTTC. Translating it yields CASSLAWTGGGYEQYF.

The rearrangement joins TRBV19 to TRBJ1-5; D might be TRBD1 (6 bases). The CDR3 has 15 residues. The germline gives CDR1 LNHDA, CDR2 SQIVND (reference sequence). V was shortened by 3 bases and J by 3 bases, with 12 bases between the two germline ends. CDR3 region: CASSIRGAHNQPQHF. The DNA for the CDR3 is TGTGCCAGTAGTATTCGGGGGGCCCACAATCAGCCCCAGCATTTT. The variable domain in full, with the rest retrieved from reference TRBV19 and TRBJ1-5, is DGGITQSPKYLFRKEGQNVTLSCEQNLNHDAMYWYRQDPGQGLRLIYYSQIVNDFQKGDIAEGYSVSREKKESFPLTVTSAQKNPTAFYLCASSIRGAHNQPQHFGDGTRLSIL.

The CDR3 loop reads CSVVRGAYNEQFF. CDR3 coding DNA: TGCAGCGTTGTCAGGGGGGCCTACAATGAGCAGTTCTTC. The chain is built from TRBV29-1 and TRBJ2-1; D possibly corresponds to TRBD1 (7 bases). The CDR3 extends over 13 amino acids. V shed 4 bases and J shed 2 bases, with 9 bases lying between them. Germline CDR1 and CDR2: SQVTM and ANQGSEA.

With regard to this clone: At the DNA level, this CDR3 is encoded by other sequences in the same sample as well. This chain joins TRBV27 and TRBJ2-2; D is unresolved. This CDR3 has 12 amino acids. Germline V lookup: CDR1 MNHEY, CDR2 SMNVEV (reference sequence). The V and J ends lost 0 bases and 7 bases respectively, with 3 bases between them. The CDR3 sequence is CASSLSNGELFF. Written as DNA, the CDR3 is TGTGCCAGCAGTTTATCTAACGGGGAGCTGTTTTTT.

The V call is TRBV21-1, the J call TRBJ2-7; the table names TRBD2, a call not compared with the DNA. TRBV21-1 is a known pseudogene. The CDR3 totals 16 residues. In DNA form, the CDR3 reads TGTGCCAGCAGCAAAGAAAGTGTCCACGGTTCCTACGAGCAGTACTTC. This sequence encodes CASSKESVHGSYEQYF.

This clone was seen just once. CDR3 protein: CASETGDNTGELFF. As DNA, the CDR3 is TGCGCCAGCGAGACGGGGGATAACACCGGGGAGCTGTTTTTT. V is TRBV5-1 and J is TRBJ2-2; D possibly corresponds to TRBD2 (6 bases). Deletions cut 7 bases from V and 2 bases from J, with 12 bases between. Germline V gene sequence: CDR1 SGHRS, CDR2 YFSETQ. The CDR3 has 14 amino acids.

This clone was detected only a few times. V usage is TRBV6-6 and J usage is TRBJ1-1, with 9 nucleotides matching TRBD1. CDR1 is MNHNY, CDR2 SVGAGI, per germline (reference sequence). After removal of 2 bases from V and 4 bases from J, the junction contained 5 bases not matched to a gene. CDR3 length: 15 amino acids. In DNA, the CDR3 is TGTGCCAGCAGTTACCCGGGACAGGGAATCACTGAAGCTTTCTTT. Its translation is CASSYPGQGITEAFF.

This clone has only a few counts. This chain links TRBV7-3 with TRBJ2-1; TRBD2 matches at 13 bases. The V segment lost 5 bases and the J segment 5 bases; nucleotides outside the gene matches: 3. From germline, CDR1 is SGHTA and CDR2 FQGTGA. The CDR3 sequence is 15 residues long. CDR3 in amino acids: CASSTGLAGHNEQFF. DNA of the CDR3: TGTGCCAGCAGCACGGGACTAGCGGGGCACAATGAGCAGTTCTTC.